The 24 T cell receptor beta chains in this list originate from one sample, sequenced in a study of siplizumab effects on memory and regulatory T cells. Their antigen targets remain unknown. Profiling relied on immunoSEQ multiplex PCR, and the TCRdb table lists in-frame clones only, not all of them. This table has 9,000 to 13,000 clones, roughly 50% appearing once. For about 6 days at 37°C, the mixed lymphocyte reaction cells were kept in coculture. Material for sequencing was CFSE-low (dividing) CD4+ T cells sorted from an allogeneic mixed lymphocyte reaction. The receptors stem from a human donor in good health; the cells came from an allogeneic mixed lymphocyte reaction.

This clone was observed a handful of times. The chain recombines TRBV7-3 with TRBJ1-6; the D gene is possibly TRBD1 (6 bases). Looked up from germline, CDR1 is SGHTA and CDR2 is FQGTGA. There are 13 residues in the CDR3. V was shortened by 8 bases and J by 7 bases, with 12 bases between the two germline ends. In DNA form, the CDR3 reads TGTGCCAGCGCACAGGGAAGAAATTCACCCCTCCACTTT. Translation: CASAQGRNSPLHF.

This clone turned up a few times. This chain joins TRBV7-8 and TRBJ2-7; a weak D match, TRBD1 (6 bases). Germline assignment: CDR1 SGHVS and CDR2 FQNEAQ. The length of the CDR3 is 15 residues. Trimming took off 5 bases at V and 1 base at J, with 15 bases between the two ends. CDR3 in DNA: TGTGCCAGCAGCCACGGGACACTTTATTCCTACGAGCAGTACTTC. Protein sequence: CASSHGTLYSYEQYF.

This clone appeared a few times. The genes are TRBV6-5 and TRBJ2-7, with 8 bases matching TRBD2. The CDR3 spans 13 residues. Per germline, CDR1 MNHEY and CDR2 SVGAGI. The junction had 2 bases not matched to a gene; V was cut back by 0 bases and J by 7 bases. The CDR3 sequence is CASSYSGTSEQYF. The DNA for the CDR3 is TGTGCCAGCAGTTACTCGGGGACTAGTGAGCAGTACTTC.

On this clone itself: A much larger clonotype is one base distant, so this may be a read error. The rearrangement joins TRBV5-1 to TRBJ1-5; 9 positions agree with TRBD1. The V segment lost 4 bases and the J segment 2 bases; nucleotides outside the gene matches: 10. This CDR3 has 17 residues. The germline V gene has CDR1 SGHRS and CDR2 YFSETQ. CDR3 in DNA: TGCGCCAGCAGCAGGACAGGGGTAGGGATCGGCAATCAGCCCCAGCATTTT. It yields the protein CASSRTGVGIGNQPQHF.

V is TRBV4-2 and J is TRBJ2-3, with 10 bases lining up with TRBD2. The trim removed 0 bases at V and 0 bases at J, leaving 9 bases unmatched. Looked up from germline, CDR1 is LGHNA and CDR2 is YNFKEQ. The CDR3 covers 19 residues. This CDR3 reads CASSQDPKRTSGSTDTQYF. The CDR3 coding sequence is TGTGCCAGCAGCCAAGATCCCAAGCGGACTAGCGGAAGCACAGATACGCAGTATTTT.

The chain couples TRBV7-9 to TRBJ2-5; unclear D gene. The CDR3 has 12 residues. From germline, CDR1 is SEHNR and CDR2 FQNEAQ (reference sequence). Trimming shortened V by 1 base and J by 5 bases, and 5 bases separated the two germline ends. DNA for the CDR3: TGTGCCAGCAGCTTAGTAGACGAGACCCAGTACTTC. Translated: CASSLVDETQYF. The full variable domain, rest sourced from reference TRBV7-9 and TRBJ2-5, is DTGVSQNPRHKITKRGQNVTFRCDPISEHNRLYWYRQTLGQGPEFLTYFQNEAQLEKSRLLSDRFSAERPKGSFSTLEIQRTEQGDSAMYLCASSLVDETQYFGPGTRLLVL.

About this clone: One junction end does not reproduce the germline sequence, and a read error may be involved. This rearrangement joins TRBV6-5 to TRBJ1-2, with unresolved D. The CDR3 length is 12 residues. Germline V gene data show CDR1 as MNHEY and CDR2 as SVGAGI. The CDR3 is CASSNSNYGYTF. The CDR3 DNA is TGTGCCAGCAGTAACTCGAACTATGGCTACACCTTC.

CDR3 sequence: CASSGSTGVSPLHF. DNA of the CDR3: TGTGCCAGCAGTGGATCGACAGGGGTCTCACCCCTCCACTTT. V is TRBV25-1 and J is TRBJ1-6; TRBD1 matches 8 bases. With V trimmed by 4 bases and J by 10 bases, 6 bases remained unmatched. The germline gives CDR1 MGHDK, CDR2 SYGVNS. This CDR3 has 14 residues.

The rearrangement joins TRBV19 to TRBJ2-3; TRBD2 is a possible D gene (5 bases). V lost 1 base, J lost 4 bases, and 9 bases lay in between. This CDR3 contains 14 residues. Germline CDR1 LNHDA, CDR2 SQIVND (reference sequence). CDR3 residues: CASSIAGGADTQYF. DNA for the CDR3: TGTGCCAGTAGTATAGCAGGAGGCGCAGATACGCAGTATTTT.

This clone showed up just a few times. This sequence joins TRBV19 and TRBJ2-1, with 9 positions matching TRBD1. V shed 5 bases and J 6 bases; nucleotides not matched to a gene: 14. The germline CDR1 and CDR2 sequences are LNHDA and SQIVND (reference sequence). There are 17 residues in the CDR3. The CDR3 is CASSPGTGPAVVNEQFF. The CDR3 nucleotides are TGTGCCAGTAGTCCCGGGACAGGGCCTGCGGTAGTCAATGAGCAGTTCTTC.

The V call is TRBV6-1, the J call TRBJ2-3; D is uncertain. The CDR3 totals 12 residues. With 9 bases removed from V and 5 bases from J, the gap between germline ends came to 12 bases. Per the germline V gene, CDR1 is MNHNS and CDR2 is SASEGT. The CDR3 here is CASQTGRDTQYF. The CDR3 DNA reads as TGTGCCAGTCAAACCGGACGAGATACGCAGTATTTT.

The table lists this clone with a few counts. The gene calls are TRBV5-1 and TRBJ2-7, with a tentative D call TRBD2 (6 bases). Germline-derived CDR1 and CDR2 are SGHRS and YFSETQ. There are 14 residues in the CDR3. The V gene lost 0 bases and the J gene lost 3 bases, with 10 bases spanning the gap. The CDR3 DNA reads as TGCGCCAGCAGCTTGGATTGGGAGGTCTACGAGCAGTACTTC. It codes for CASSLDWEVYEQYF.

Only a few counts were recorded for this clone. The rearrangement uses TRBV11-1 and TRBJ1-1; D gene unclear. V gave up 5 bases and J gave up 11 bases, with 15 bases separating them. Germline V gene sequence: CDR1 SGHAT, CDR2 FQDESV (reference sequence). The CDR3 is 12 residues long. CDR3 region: CASSLASLGAFF. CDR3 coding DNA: TGTGCCAGCAGCCTGGCCTCGTTAGGGGCTTTCTTT.

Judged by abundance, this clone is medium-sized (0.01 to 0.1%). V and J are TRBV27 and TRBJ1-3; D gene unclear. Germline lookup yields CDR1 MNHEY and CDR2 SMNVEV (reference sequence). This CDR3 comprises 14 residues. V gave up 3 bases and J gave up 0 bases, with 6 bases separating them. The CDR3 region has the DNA TGTGCCAGCAGTTTTCGGTCCTCTGGAAACACCATATATTTT. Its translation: CASSFRSSGNTIYF.

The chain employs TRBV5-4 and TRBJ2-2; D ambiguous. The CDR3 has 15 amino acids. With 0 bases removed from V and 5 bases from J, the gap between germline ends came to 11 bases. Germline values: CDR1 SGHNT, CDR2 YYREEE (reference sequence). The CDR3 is CASSLGNKWTGELFF. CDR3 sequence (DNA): TGTGCCAGCAGCTTGGGGAATAAGTGGACCGGGGAGCTGTTTTTT.

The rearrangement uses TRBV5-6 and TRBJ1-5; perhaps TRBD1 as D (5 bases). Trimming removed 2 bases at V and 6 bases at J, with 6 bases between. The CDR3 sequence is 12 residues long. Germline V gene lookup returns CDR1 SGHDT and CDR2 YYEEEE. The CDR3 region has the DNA TGTGCCAGCAGCTTAGGGGTTCAGCCCCAGCATTTT. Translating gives CASSLGVQPQHF.

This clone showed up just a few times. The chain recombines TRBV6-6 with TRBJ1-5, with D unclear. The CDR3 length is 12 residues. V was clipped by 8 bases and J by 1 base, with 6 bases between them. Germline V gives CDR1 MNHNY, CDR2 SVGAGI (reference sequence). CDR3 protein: CASSLSNQPQHF. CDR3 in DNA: TGTGCCAGCTCTCTCAGCAATCAGCCCCAGCATTTT.

This CDR3 is CASSYRSFGLDEQYF. DNA for the CDR3: TGTGCCAGCAGTTATCGCTCTTTTGGATTGGACGAGCAGTACTTC. The rearrangement links TRBV6-6 to TRBJ2-7, with D hard to call. The CDR3 sequence is 15 residues long. V lost 3 bases and J 5 bases, leaving 17 bases between the germline ends. Germline V gene lookup returns CDR1 MNHNY and CDR2 SVGAGI (reference sequence).

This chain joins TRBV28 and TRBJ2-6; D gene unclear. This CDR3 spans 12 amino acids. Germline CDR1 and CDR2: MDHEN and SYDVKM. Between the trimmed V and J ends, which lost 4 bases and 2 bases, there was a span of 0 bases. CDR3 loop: CASSSGANVLTF. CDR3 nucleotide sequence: TGTGCCAGCAGTTCTGGGGCCAACGTCCTGACTTTC.

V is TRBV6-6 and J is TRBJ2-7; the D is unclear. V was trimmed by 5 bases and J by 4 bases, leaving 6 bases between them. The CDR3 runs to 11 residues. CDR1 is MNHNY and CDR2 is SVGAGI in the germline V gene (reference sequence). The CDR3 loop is CASSEPYEQYF. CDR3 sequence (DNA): TGTGCCAGCAGTGAACCATACGAGCAGTACTTC.

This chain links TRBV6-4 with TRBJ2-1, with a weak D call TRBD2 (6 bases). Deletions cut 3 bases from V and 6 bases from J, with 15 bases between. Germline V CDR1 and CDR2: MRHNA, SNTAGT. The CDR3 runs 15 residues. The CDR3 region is CASSERRGPPNEQFF. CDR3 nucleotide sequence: TGTGCCAGCAGTGAAAGGCGGGGCCCCCCCAATGAGCAGTTCTTC.

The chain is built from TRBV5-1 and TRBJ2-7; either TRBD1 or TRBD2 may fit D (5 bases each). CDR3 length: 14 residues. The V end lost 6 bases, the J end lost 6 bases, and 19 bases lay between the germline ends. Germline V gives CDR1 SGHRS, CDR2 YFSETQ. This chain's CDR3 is CASNPLPGPGEQYF. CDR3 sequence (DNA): TGCGCCAGCAACCCCTTGCCGGGACCGGGCGAGCAGTACTTC.

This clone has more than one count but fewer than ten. The CDR3 is CASSPRQIQETQYF. The CDR3 DNA is TGTGCCAGCAGCCCGAGACAGATTCAAGAGACCCAGTACTTC. The rearrangement uses TRBV13 and TRBJ2-5; possible D gene TRBD1, 5 bases. Trimming removed 5 bases at V and 2 bases at J, with 12 bases between. Germline loops: CDR1 PRHDT, CDR2 FYEKMQ (reference sequence). The CDR3 is 14 residues long.

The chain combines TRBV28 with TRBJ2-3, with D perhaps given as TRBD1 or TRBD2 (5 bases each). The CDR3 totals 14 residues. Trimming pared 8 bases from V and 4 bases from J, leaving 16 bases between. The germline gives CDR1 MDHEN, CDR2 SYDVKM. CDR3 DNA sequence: TGTGCCAGCGATAAGGGACCAGCCGCAGATACGCAGTATTTT. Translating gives CASDKGPAADTQYF.